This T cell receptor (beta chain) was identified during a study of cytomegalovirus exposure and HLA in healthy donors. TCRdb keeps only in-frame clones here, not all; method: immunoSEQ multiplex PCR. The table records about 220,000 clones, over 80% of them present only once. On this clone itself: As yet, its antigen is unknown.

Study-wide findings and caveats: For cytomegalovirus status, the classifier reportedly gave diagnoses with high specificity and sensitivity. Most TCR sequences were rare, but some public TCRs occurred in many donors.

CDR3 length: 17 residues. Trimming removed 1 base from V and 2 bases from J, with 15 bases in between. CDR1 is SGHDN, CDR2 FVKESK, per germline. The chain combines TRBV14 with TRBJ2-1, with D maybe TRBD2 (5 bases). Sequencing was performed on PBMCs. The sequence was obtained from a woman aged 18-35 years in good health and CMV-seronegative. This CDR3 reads CASSQVAGRRPYNEQFF. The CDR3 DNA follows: TGTGCCAGCAGCCAAGTTGCGGGCAGGAGGCCCTACAATGAGCAGTTCTTC.